This is a list of T cell receptor beta chains from one sample in a study of T cells after yellow fever vaccination. TCRdb redid the calling of the 5' RACE reads with MiXCR, one entry per CDR3 protein. The sample includes hundreds of thousands of distinct CDR3 sequences, around a tenth seen only once; the top ten take less than 20%. The sample in question was PBMCs, obtained on the day of the first yellow fever vaccination. These receptors came from a man aged 18 to 35 who received the YFV17D yellow fever vaccine. The CDR3 runs from the conserved cysteine through the conserved F or W. Fields, in order: clone size, J gene, D gene, V gene, CDR3 protein, CDR3 DNA. A D gene is named only where the DNA matches it firmly. Clone size appears in some rows only: once, few, many, or a class for an expanded clone.

abundance: .; j_gene: TRBJ2-2; d_gene: TRBD1; v_gene: TRBV11-2; CDR3aa: CASSSDRGRELFF; CDR3nt: TGTGCCAGCAGCTCGGACAGGGGGCGAGAGCTGTTTTTT
abundance: .; j_gene: TRBJ1-2; d_gene: TRBD1; v_gene: TRBV7-2; CDR3aa: CASSSGTGNGYTF; CDR3nt: TGTGCCAGCAGCTCCGGGACAGGAAATGGCTACACCTTC
abundance: few; j_gene: TRBJ1-2; d_gene: .; v_gene: TRBV5-5; CDR3aa: CASSPGEGQLYGYTF; CDR3nt: TGTGCCAGCAGCCCAGGGGAGGGGCAGCTCTATGGCTACACCTTC
abundance: few; j_gene: TRBJ2-7; d_gene: .; v_gene: TRBV19; CDR3aa: CASRATGLSYEQYF; CDR3nt: TGTGCCAGTAGAGCCACAGGCCTCTCCTACGAGCAGTACTTC
abundance: .; j_gene: TRBJ1-1; d_gene: .; v_gene: TRBV6-5; CDR3aa: CASSLENTFSRTEAFF; CDR3nt: TGTGCCAGCAGTTTGGAGAATACTTTTTCGAGAACTGAAGCTTTCTTT
abundance: few; j_gene: TRBJ2-2; d_gene: .; v_gene: TRBV18; CDR3aa: CASSAGATGELFF; CDR3nt: TGTGCCAGCTCAGCAGGGGCCACCGGGGAGCTGTTTTTT
abundance: .; j_gene: TRBJ2-7; d_gene: TRBD1; v_gene: TRBV25-1; CDR3aa: CATSGDRGSYEQYF; CDR3nt: TGTGCCACCAGTGGGGACAGGGGGTCCTACGAGCAGTACTTC
abundance: .; j_gene: TRBJ1-1; d_gene: .; v_gene: TRBV4-3; CDR3aa: CASSQGPTGQNTEAFF; CDR3nt: TGCGCCAGCAGCCAAGGTCCTACCGGACAGAACACTGAAGCTTTCTTT
abundance: .; j_gene: TRBJ1-6; d_gene: TRBD1; v_gene: TRBV5-6; CDR3aa: CASSFRGLNSPLHF; CDR3nt: TGTGCCAGCAGCTTCAGGGGGCTTAATTCACCCCTCCACTTT
abundance: few; j_gene: TRBJ2-1; d_gene: .; v_gene: TRBV12-3/TRBV12-4; CDR3aa: CASTPRGRSSEQFF; CDR3nt: TGTGCCAGCACTCCCCGGGGGCGCTCAAGTGAGCAGTTCTTC
abundance: many; j_gene: TRBJ2-1; d_gene: TRBD2; v_gene: TRBV5-1; CDR3aa: CASSPRTSGGRYNEQFF; CDR3nt: TGCGCCAGCAGCCCCAGGACTAGCGGGGGTCGCTACAATGAGCAGTTCTTC
abundance: .; j_gene: TRBJ2-5; d_gene: .; v_gene: TRBV7-3; CDR3aa: CASSPAMGNLKTQYF; CDR3nt: TGTGCCAGCAGTCCTGCTATGGGTAATTTGAAGACCCAGTACTTC
abundance: .; j_gene: TRBJ1-1; d_gene: .; v_gene: TRBV3-1; CDR3aa: CASSLLAGKTEAFF; CDR3nt: TGTGCCAGCAGCCTCCTGGCAGGGAAGACTGAAGCTTTCTTT
abundance: many; j_gene: TRBJ2-2; d_gene: .; v_gene: TRBV4-2; CDR3aa: CASSFSYTGELFF; CDR3nt: TGTGCCAGCAGCTTCAGTTACACCGGGGAGCTGTTTTTT
abundance: few; j_gene: TRBJ2-3; d_gene: .; v_gene: TRBV5-1; CDR3aa: CASSGRSHPSTDTQYF; CDR3nt: TGCGCCAGCAGTGGTCGCTCCCATCCTAGCACAGATACGCAGTATTTT
abundance: few; j_gene: TRBJ2-2; d_gene: TRBD2; v_gene: TRBV4-2; CDR3aa: CASSQVGLAVGTGELFF; CDR3nt: TGTGCCAGCAGCCAAGTAGGTCTAGCGGTGGGCACCGGGGAGCTGTTTTTT
abundance: many; j_gene: TRBJ1-2; d_gene: .; v_gene: TRBV29-1; CDR3aa: CSVETNYGYTF; CDR3nt: TGCAGCGTTGAAACTAACTATGGCTACACCTTC
abundance: .; j_gene: TRBJ1-6; d_gene: .; v_gene: TRBV6-5; CDR3aa: CASSYSVLGRSPLHF; CDR3nt: TGTGCCAGCAGTTACTCGGTGCTGGGGCGCTCACCCCTCCACTTT
abundance: .; j_gene: TRBJ1-1; d_gene: .; v_gene: TRBV5-1; CDR3aa: CASSMVVGMNTEAFF; CDR3nt: TGCGCCAGCAGTATGGTGGTCGGCATGAACACTGAAGCTTTCTTT
abundance: .; j_gene: TRBJ2-3; d_gene: .; v_gene: TRBV7-3; CDR3aa: CASSYVAGTDTQYF; CDR3nt: TGTGCCAGCAGTTATGTAGCGGGCACAGATACGCAGTATTTT
abundance: few; j_gene: TRBJ1-4; d_gene: TRBD1; v_gene: TRBV3-1; CDR3aa: CASSSRQGATNEKLFF; CDR3nt: TGTGCCAGCAGCTCCCGACAGGGCGCAACTAATGAAAAACTGTTTTTT
abundance: many; j_gene: TRBJ2-7; d_gene: .; v_gene: TRBV20-1; CDR3aa: CSAGTSEQYF; CDR3nt: TGCAGTGCTGGTACGAGCGAGCAGTACTTC
abundance: .; j_gene: TRBJ2-7; d_gene: .; v_gene: TRBV18; CDR3aa: CASSSSTGYAYEQYF; CDR3nt: TGTGCCAGCTCATCCTCGACAGGTTACGCCTACGAGCAGTACTTC
abundance: few; j_gene: TRBJ2-7; d_gene: TRBD2; v_gene: TRBV6-2/TRBV6-3; CDR3aa: CASEPYQRGGYEQYF; CDR3nt: TGTGCCAGCGAGCCTTATCAGCGGGGGGGGTACGAGCAGTACTTC
abundance: few; j_gene: TRBJ2-3; d_gene: .; v_gene: TRBV4-3; CDR3aa: CASSQVLTRGDTQYF; CDR3nt: TGCGCCAGCAGCCAAGTTCTCACTCGAGGGGATACGCAGTATTTT
abundance: few; j_gene: TRBJ2-3; d_gene: .; v_gene: TRBV5-1; CDR3aa: CASSFSSVGDTQYF; CDR3nt: TGCGCCAGCAGCTTTAGTTCGGTCGGAGATACGCAGTATTTT
abundance: .; j_gene: TRBJ2-1; d_gene: .; v_gene: TRBV5-5; CDR3aa: CASSLDRPDRVIYNEQFF; CDR3nt: TGTGCCAGCAGCTTGGATAGGCCGGATAGGGTGATTTACAATGAGCAGTTCTTC
abundance: .; j_gene: TRBJ2-3; d_gene: .; v_gene: TRBV7-3; CDR3aa: CASSFIPRDTQYF; CDR3nt: TGTGCCAGCAGCTTTATCCCAAGAGATACGCAGTATTTT
abundance: few; j_gene: TRBJ2-5; d_gene: .; v_gene: TRBV21-1; CDR3aa: CASRSVGETQYF; CDR3nt: TGTGCCAGCAGAAGTGTAGGGGAGACCCAGTACTTC
abundance: .; j_gene: TRBJ1-1; d_gene: .; v_gene: TRBV20-1; CDR3aa: CSARPRQFMNTEAFF; CDR3nt: TGCAGTGCTAGACCCCGACAGTTTATGAACACTGAAGCTTTCTTT
abundance: few; j_gene: TRBJ2-1; d_gene: TRBD1; v_gene: TRBV5-1; CDR3aa: CASSLVRTGGYNEQFF; CDR3nt: TGCGCCAGCAGCTTGGTCCGGACAGGGGGCTACAATGAGCAGTTCTTC
abundance: few; j_gene: TRBJ2-5; d_gene: .; v_gene: TRBV6-1; CDR3aa: CASSDVWDSETQYF; CDR3nt: TGTGCCAGCAGTGACGTATGGGATTCGGAGACCCAGTACTTC
abundance: few; j_gene: TRBJ2-3; d_gene: .; v_gene: TRBV4-3; CDR3aa: CASSPLGRPDTQYF; CDR3nt: TGCGCCAGCAGCCCCCTCGGCCGGCCAGATACGCAGTATTTT
abundance: .; j_gene: TRBJ2-1; d_gene: TRBD2; v_gene: TRBV5-5; CDR3aa: CASSPWTSGGGEQFF; CDR3nt: TGTGCCAGCAGTCCCTGGACTAGCGGGGGAGGTGAGCAGTTCTTC
abundance: .; j_gene: TRBJ2-5; d_gene: .; v_gene: TRBV20-1; CDR3aa: CSARDLRAETQYF; CDR3nt: TGCAGTGCTAGAGATCTAAGGGCAGAGACCCAGTACTTC
abundance: .; j_gene: TRBJ2-2; d_gene: .; v_gene: TRBV3-1; CDR3aa: CASSQDLGYGELFF; CDR3nt: TGTGCCAGCAGCCAAGATCTGGGATACGGGGAGCTGTTTTTT
abundance: few; j_gene: TRBJ2-3; d_gene: TRBD1; v_gene: TRBV19; CDR3aa: CASSMTGDTQYF; CDR3nt: TGTGCCAGTAGTATGACAGGGGATACGCAGTATTTT
abundance: many; j_gene: TRBJ2-5; d_gene: .; v_gene: TRBV6-2/TRBV6-3; CDR3aa: CASSYPEQTQYF; CDR3nt: TGTGCCAGCAGTTACCCGGAACAGACCCAGTACTTC
abundance: few; j_gene: TRBJ2-1; d_gene: .; v_gene: TRBV4-1; CDR3aa: CASSQEGLGEGGNEQFF; CDR3nt: TGCGCCAGCAGCCAAGAAGGGCTAGGAGAGGGGGGCAATGAGCAGTTCTTC
abundance: .; j_gene: TRBJ2-7; d_gene: TRBD2; v_gene: TRBV7-2; CDR3aa: CASSLVASGVNEQYF; CDR3nt: TGTGCCAGCAGCTTAGTCGCTAGCGGGGTAAACGAGCAGTACTTC
abundance: many; j_gene: TRBJ2-6; d_gene: TRBD2; v_gene: TRBV12-3/TRBV12-4; CDR3aa: CASSFAGRAGIFSGANVLTF; CDR3nt: TGTGCCAGCAGTTTCGCCGGCCGAGCGGGGATCTTTTCGGGGGCCAACGTCCTGACTTTC
abundance: .; j_gene: TRBJ2-1; d_gene: TRBD1; v_gene: TRBV6-1; CDR3aa: CASRLGQGALNEQFF; CDR3nt: TGTGCCAGCAGATTGGGACAGGGGGCGTTAAATGAGCAGTTCTTC
abundance: .; j_gene: TRBJ2-1; d_gene: .; v_gene: TRBV5-4; CDR3aa: CASSLAVGAGPSSYNEQFF; CDR3nt: TGTGCCAGCAGCTTGGCCGTTGGAGCGGGCCCGAGCTCCTACAATGAGCAGTTCTTC
abundance: .; j_gene: TRBJ1-3; d_gene: TRBD1; v_gene: TRBV2; CDR3aa: CASRVYRGAGNTIYF; CDR3nt: TGTGCCAGCAGGGTTTACAGGGGAGCCGGAAACACCATATATTTT
abundance: few; j_gene: TRBJ2-3; d_gene: TRBD2; v_gene: TRBV5-1; CDR3aa: CASSPSGSAPDTQYF; CDR3nt: TGCGCCAGCAGCCCTAGCGGGAGCGCCCCAGATACGCAGTATTTT
abundance: many; j_gene: TRBJ2-7; d_gene: .; v_gene: TRBV30; CDR3aa: CAWREGFGVYEQYF; CDR3nt: TGTGCCTGGAGGGAAGGATTTGGGGTGTACGAGCAGTACTTC
abundance: .; j_gene: TRBJ2-1; d_gene: TRBD2; v_gene: TRBV11-1; CDR3aa: CASSLGALAGAEQFF; CDR3nt: TGTGCCAGCAGCTTAGGGGCATTAGCGGGGGCCGAGCAGTTCTTC
abundance: .; j_gene: TRBJ2-1; d_gene: TRBD2; v_gene: TRBV20-1; CDR3aa: CSASILSGGGDEQFF; CDR3nt: TGCAGCGCCTCAATTCTTAGCGGGGGGGGCGATGAGCAGTTCTTC
abundance: .; j_gene: TRBJ2-3; d_gene: TRBD2; v_gene: TRBV5-4; CDR3aa: CASSKATSGGITDTQYF; CDR3nt: TGTGCCAGCAGCAAGGCCACGAGCGGGGGGATCACAGATACGCAGTATTTT
abundance: .; j_gene: TRBJ2-7; d_gene: .; v_gene: TRBV20-1; CDR3aa: CSARDTQKGFYEQYF; CDR3nt: TGCAGTGCTAGAGATACCCAGAAGGGCTTCTACGAGCAGTACTTC
abundance: .; j_gene: TRBJ2-3; d_gene: .; v_gene: TRBV9; CDR3aa: CASSVLGRQYTSTDTQYF; CDR3nt: TGTGCCAGCAGCGTATTGGGCAGGCAATACACTAGCACAGATACGCAGTATTTT
abundance: few; j_gene: TRBJ2-1; d_gene: TRBD2; v_gene: TRBV18; CDR3aa: CASSPSSGTYNEQFF; CDR3nt: TGTGCCAGCTCACCCTCTAGCGGTACCTACAATGAGCAGTTCTTC
abundance: many; j_gene: TRBJ2-7; d_gene: TRBD1; v_gene: TRBV6-2/TRBV6-3; CDR3aa: CASSWTGYEQYF; CDR3nt: TGTGCCAGCAGTTGGACAGGCTACGAGCAGTACTTC